This T cell receptor (beta chain) is from a study of PD-L1 blockade in urothelial cancer (dated by TCRdb to about 2017). Study-level background: Every patient began therapy around 2014 and was given atezolizumab 1,200 mg intravenously every 3 weeks. About 90% of the roughly 30 patients were identified as males with urothelial cancer of bladder origin, and a prior smoking history was reported by 18 of 29 patients. An ECOG performance status of 0 or 1 was recorded for the patients, and 0 to 3 prior chemotherapy regimens had been received by the patients. Blood samples were analyzed at 3 weeks after treatment start (second dose) and at 6 weeks after treatment start. A median of about 140,000 T cells and some 82,000 unique TCRs was obtained from blood samples, and a median clonality of 0.080 was observed. The study was an exploratory multi-omic analysis of somatic, immune and clinical correlates of response to PD-L1 blockade with atezolizumab in urothelial cancer. Pretreatment tumor samples, along with matched peripheral blood serially collected before and after atezolizumab treatment, were subjected to TCR sequencing. Durable clinical benefit was defined as progression-free survival longer than 6 months, and TCR features were also tested against progression-free and overall survival. In the same patients, pretreatment tumors underwent whole exome sequencing and RNA sequencing in addition to TCR sequencing. Some ten patients reached durable clinical benefit, while 20 to 25 patients did not. Approximately 30 patients had pretreatment blood TCR-seq, 24 had at least one posttreatment blood collection, and 24 had tumor TCR-seq. General findings and caveats noted by the study authors: At 3 weeks after the start of treatment, tumor-associated TCR clones in peripheral blood had expanded more in patients with durable benefit (n of about 22, p = 0.022). A pretreatment peripheral blood TCR clonality below the median was linked to improved progression-free and overall survival. Because of the small sample size (n of about 30) and the many exploratory analyses performed, the results are intended to be regarded as hypothesis-generating.

Note on this clone: Its antigen is not yet known. No qualities accompany the bases; no much larger clone lies one base away.

The intended sense of this specimen's time point label: pretreatment peripheral blood. A cohort of 25 to 30 patients with locally advanced or metastatic urothelial carcinoma, treated at Memorial Sloan Kettering on a trial protocol, was included. Peripheral blood mononuclear cells were collected from each patient pretreatment and during treatment, giving between 1 and 8 total time points per patient. The Qiagen DNeasy Blood extraction kit was used to purify genomic DNA from total PBMCs and tumor samples. PBMCs were collected pretreatment and during treatment and were isolated and stored as previously described. Synthetic TCR analog templates were spiked into each PCR so that absolute template abundance could be estimated from read counts. The immunoSEQ assay was used to amplify TCRbeta CDR3 regions from genomic DNA with bias-controlled V and J gene primers. Sequencing of rearranged TCRbeta segments was done at approximately 20X coverage. For the original study's pipeline: Clustering was used to correct sequencing errors, and CDR3s were annotated against IMGT to assign V, D and J genes. Out-of-frame and stop-codon sequences were excluded, and only productive TCRbeta rearrangements were used in downstream analyses. Clonality was calculated as one minus the Shannon entropy normalized by the log of the number of unique productive sequences. Fisher's exact test with Benjamini-Hochberg correction, using a cutoff of adjusted p below 0.01, was how clones that differed between time points or between blood and tumor were identified. This immuneACCESS table, as held by TCRdb, lists in-frame sequences with V and J called but not all clones. Of the missing ones, under half trace to an unresolved V gene in checked studies; the others have no known cause. V, J and clone size are those of that table, while D and trimming were read from the DNA. The sample data list about 30,000 clones, and over 75% of these were observed just once. The leading ten clones occupy less than 20% of the sample.

From V the trimming removes 3 bases and from J it removes 2 bases, while the gene matches leave 7 bases of the junction unaccounted for. The CDR3 runs 15 amino acids, cysteine and phenylalanine included. The read is trimmed to its CDR3 DNA, 45 bases read in frame from base 1. The germline V gene provides CDR1 LGHNA and CDR2 YNFKEQ. The chain joins TRBV4-2 to TRBJ2-7, and 7 junction bases match TRBD2. This sample comprised PBMCs, obtained around atezolizumab (anti-PD-L1) treatment. This sequence originates from a man aged 55-75 years with urothelial cancer. In nucleotides, the sequence is TGTGCCAGCAGCCACGGAGGGAGGGTCGCCTACGAGCAGTACTTC. It translates to CASSHGGRVAYEQYF.